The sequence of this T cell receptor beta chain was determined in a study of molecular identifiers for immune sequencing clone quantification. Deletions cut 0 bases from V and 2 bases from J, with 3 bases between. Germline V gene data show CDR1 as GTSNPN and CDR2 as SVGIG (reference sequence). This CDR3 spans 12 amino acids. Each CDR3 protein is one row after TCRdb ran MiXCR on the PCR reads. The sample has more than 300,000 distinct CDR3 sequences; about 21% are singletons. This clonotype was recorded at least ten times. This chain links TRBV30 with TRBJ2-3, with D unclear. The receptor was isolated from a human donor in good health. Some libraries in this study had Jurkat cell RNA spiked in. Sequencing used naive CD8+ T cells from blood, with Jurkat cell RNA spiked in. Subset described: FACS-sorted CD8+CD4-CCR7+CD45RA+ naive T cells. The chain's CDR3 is CAWSVTTDTQYF. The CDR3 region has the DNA TGTGCCTGGAGTGTCACCACAGATACGCAGTATTTT.